The 23 T cell receptor beta chains listed next were all sequenced from one sample in a study of blood T cell repertoires in COVID-19. Libraries were prepared by immunoSEQ multiplex PCR; TCRdb keeps only in-frame clonotypes and omits some of them. The sample records around 320,000 clones, 88% being singletons. The specimen sequenced was peripheral blood. These receptors were collected from a woman aged 25 to 39 who had recovered from COVID-19.

A single count supports this clone. DNA of the CDR3: TGCGCCAGCAGCTCGGGACTAGCGGGGGTCCTTAGCACAGATACGCAGTATTTT. As protein: CASSSGLAGVLSTDTQYF. The genes are TRBV5-1 and TRBJ2-3; 14 nucleotides line up with TRBD2. CDR1 is SGHRS, CDR2 YFSETQ, per germline. The CDR3 covers 18 residues. With 3 bases clipped from V and 0 bases from J, the junction kept 6 bases outside the gene matches.

The V call is TRBV6-5, the J call TRBJ2-1; tentative D call: TRBD2 (6 bases). Germline V gives CDR1 MNHEY, CDR2 SVGAGI. The CDR3 extends over 14 amino acids. Trimming removed 3 bases at V and 5 bases at J, with 11 bases between. CDR3 sequence: CASSYTLANNEQFF. The CDR3 DNA reads TGTGCCAGCAGTTATACACTAGCAAACAATGAGCAGTTCTTC.

The chain carries TRBV9 and TRBJ1-2; 7 bases are shared with TRBD1. The CDR3 totals 15 residues. The V gene's germline CDR1 is SGDLS and CDR2 YYNGEE. V lost 3 bases to trimming and J lost 0 bases; unmatched junction nucleotides: 5. The CDR3 region has the DNA TGTGCCAGCAGCGCGGGGACAGCCGCTAACTATGGCTACACCTTC. It translates to CASSAGTAANYGYTF.

V usage is TRBV27 and J usage is TRBJ1-5, with 11 bases matching TRBD1. J was trimmed by 1 base and V by 5 bases; bases with no gene match: 4. Germline assignment: CDR1 MNHEY and CDR2 SMNVEV (reference sequence). The CDR3 runs 16 residues. This chain's CDR3 is CASSPGTGGSNQPQHF. CDR3 DNA: TGTGCCAGCAGTCCCGGGACAGGGGGAAGCAATCAGCCCCAGCATTTT.

V and J are TRBV29-1 and TRBJ1-2; weak D call: TRBD1 (6 bases). Germline CDR1 and CDR2: SQVTM and ANQGSEA. CDR3 length: 15 residues. V was pared by 2 bases and J by 2 bases, with 15 bases between. CDR3 nucleotides: TGCAGCGTTGAACTTGGGGGCAGGCCCAACTATGGCTACACCTTC. Translated, it gives CSVELGGRPNYGYTF.

The CDR3 reads CATSRDLLLERSSYEQYF. In nucleotides, the CDR3 is TGTGCCACCAGCAGGGACCTCCTGCTCGAGCGGAGCTCCTACGAGCAGTACTTC. The V and J genes are TRBV15 and TRBJ2-7, with a tentative D call TRBD2 (5 bases). V lost 3 bases and J lost 0, with 21 bases in between. The CDR3 has 18 amino acids. The germline gives CDR1 LNHNV, CDR2 YYDKDF (reference sequence).

The chain employs TRBV27 and TRBJ2-7; 11 nucleotides align to TRBD1. Germline values: CDR1 MNHEY, CDR2 SMNVEV (reference sequence). The CDR3 is 14 amino acids. V gave up 6 bases and J gave up 4 bases; unmatched junction bases: 5. The CDR3 region is CASRGTGGRYEQYF. In DNA form, the CDR3 reads TGTGCCAGCAGGGGGACAGGGGGACGGTACGAGCAGTACTTC.

This clone has just one count. This chain connects TRBV2 to TRBJ1-1; D not resolved. Trimming left V 6 bases short and J 8 bases short, with 13 bases between. Germline V gives CDR1 SNHLY, CDR2 FYNNEI. The CDR3 runs 12 residues. In nucleotides, the CDR3 is TGTGCCAGCAGCGGTAGAGGAGAAGAAGCTTTCTTT. It specifies CASSGRGEEAFF.

The rearrangement links TRBV2 to TRBJ1-1; perhaps TRBD1 as D (5 bases). There are 16 residues in the CDR3. V lost 8 bases, J lost 1 base, and 20 bases lay in between. CDR1 is SNHLY and CDR2 is FYNNEI in the germline V gene. For the CDR3, the DNA is TGTGCCAGCGGAACGGGCAGGGAGGTAAGGAACACTGAAGCTTTCTTT. It translates to CASGTGREVRNTEAFF.

J is TRBJ1-1 and V is TRBV4-2; 8 bases match TRBD1. This CDR3 comprises 14 residues. Germline CDR1 and CDR2: LGHNA and YNFKEQ. V shed 7 bases, J shed 4 bases, and the junction held 8 bases outside the gene matches. The CDR3 coding sequence is TGTGCCAGCAATAAGCCCAGGGGGCCCACTGAAGCTTTCTTT. It encodes CASNKPRGPTEAFF.

CDR3 residues: CASRTGGALDTQYF. DNA for the CDR3: TGTGCCAGCCGAACAGGGGGTGCGTTAGATACGCAGTATTTT. The chain has TRBV27 and TRBJ2-3; 8 nucleotides match TRBD1. Trimming at V came to 8 bases and at J to 5 bases, leaving 9 bases not matched to a gene. The CDR3 runs to 14 residues. Germline loops: CDR1 MNHEY, CDR2 SMNVEV (reference sequence).

The rearrangement links TRBV7-8 to TRBJ2-7; 12 bases match TRBD1. V lost 1 base to trimming and J lost 6 bases; unmatched junction nucleotides: 10. The germline gives CDR1 SGHVS, CDR2 FQNEAQ. The CDR3 runs to 17 residues. The DNA for the CDR3 is TGTGCCAGCAGCTTAGGAGCCCCGGGACAGGGGGCGGGCGAGCAGTACTTC. It specifies CASSLGAPGQGAGEQYF.

The rearrangement uses TRBV5-6 and TRBJ2-1; D possibly corresponds to TRBD2 (5 bases). CDR1 is SGHDT, CDR2 YYEEEE, per germline. Trimming removed 2 bases from V and 9 bases from J, with 12 bases in between. The CDR3 totals 13 residues. The CDR3 nucleotides read TGTGCCAGCAGCTTCGCGTCCGGAGGTGAGCAGTTCTTC. Residues: CASSFASGGEQFF. Full variable domain (remainder filled in from reference TRBV5-6 and TRBJ2-1): DAGVTQSPTHLIKTRGQQVTLRCSPKSGHDTVSWYQQALGQGPQFIFQYYEEEERQRGNFPDRFSGHQFPNYSSELNVNALLLGDSALYLCASSFASGGEQFFGPGTRLTVL.

The chain uses TRBV6-6 and TRBJ2-1; TRBD2 matches 7 bases. The CDR3 runs 13 residues. J lost 6 bases, V lost 2 bases, and 1 base had no gene match. Germline V gene sequence: CDR1 MNHNY, CDR2 SVGAGI (reference sequence). Here the CDR3 DNA reads TGTGCCAGCAGTTACCGGACTAGCAATGAGCAGTTCTTC. It yields the protein CASSYRTSNEQFF.

This clone was found once. The J gene is TRBJ1-6, the V gene TRBV7-9; D unclear. The CDR3 has 13 residues. V lost 5 bases and J 6 bases, leaving 8 bases between the germline ends. The germline CDR1 and CDR2 sequences are SEHNR and FQNEAQ (reference sequence). The DNA for the CDR3 is TGTGCCAGCAGCGCGGTCTTTAATTCACCCCTCCACTTT. Protein: CASSAVFNSPLHF.

This clone was observed a few times. The chain is built from TRBV7-8 and TRBJ2-2, with 9 bases identical to TRBD2. CDR1 and CDR2 from the germline V gene are SGHVS and FQNEAQ. V lost 6 bases to trimming and J lost 8 bases; unmatched junction nucleotides: 13. CDR3 size: 16 residues. The CDR3 DNA sequence: TGTGCCAGCAGGCATTCAGCGGGGGGTCCAACTGGGGAGCTGTTTTTT. Amino acids: CASRHSAGGPTGELFF.

The chain couples TRBV7-3 to TRBJ2-7; a weak D match, TRBD1 (6 bases). CDR3 length: 14 amino acids. V was shortened by 2 bases and J by 3 bases, with 11 bases between the two germline ends. The germline CDR1 and CDR2 sequences are SGHTA and FQGTGA. In nucleotides, the CDR3 is TGTGCCAGCAGCTTAGGCACAGGGTTCTACGAGCAGTACTTC. The encoded protein is CASSLGTGFYEQYF.

This rearrangement joins TRBV28 to TRBJ1-4; no clear D. Germline assignment: CDR1 MDHEN and CDR2 SYDVKM. This CDR3 has 13 residues. Between the trimmed V and J ends, which lost 2 bases and 5 bases, there was a span of 6 bases. The CDR3 region has the DNA TGTGCCAGCAGTTTAAACGGGAATGAAAAACTGTTTTTT. This codes for CASSLNGNEKLFF.

This chain connects TRBV27 to TRBJ1-1; 9 bases are shared with TRBD1. CDR1 is MNHEY and CDR2 is SMNVEV in the germline V gene (reference sequence). V dropped 6 bases and J dropped 5; count of bases not matched to a gene: 7. This CDR3 region has 14 residues. The chain's CDR3 is CASSLQGARTEAFF. CDR3 coding DNA: TGTGCCAGCAGCTTACAGGGGGCTCGGACTGAAGCTTTCTTT.

The CDR3 DNA is TGCGCCAGCAGCCAAGAAGTGAGCAGCAAAGGTGCGGGGCCCCAGCATTTT. Translated, it gives CASSQEVSSKGAGPQHF. The chain uses TRBV4-1 and TRBJ1-5; D not certain. Deletions cut 0 bases from V and 9 bases from J, with 21 bases between. The length of the CDR3 is 17 residues. The germline V gene encodes CDR1 MGHRA and CDR2 YSYEKL.

The chain links TRBV30 to TRBJ2-7, with 11 bases matching TRBD2. The J segment lost 3 bases and the V segment lost 4 bases, leaving 2 bases of the junction unmatched. The CDR3 runs to 13 residues. The germline gives CDR1 GTSNPN, CDR2 SVGIG (reference sequence). As DNA, the CDR3 is TGTGCCTGGACCGGGACTAGCGGCTACGAGCAGTACTTC. As protein: CAWTGTSGYEQYF.

The chain couples TRBV27 to TRBJ1-5; 7 bases align to TRBD1. This CDR3 is built from 14 residues. The V gene's germline CDR1 is MNHEY and CDR2 SMNVEV (reference sequence). Trimming cost V 7 bases and J 0 bases; bases outside gene matches: 3. The CDR3 here is CASTRTGSNQPQHF. For the CDR3, the DNA is TGTGCCAGCACCCGGACAGGTAGCAATCAGCCCCAGCATTTT.

The V call is TRBV7-9, the J call TRBJ1-5, with 8 bases matching TRBD1. With 5 bases clipped from V and 2 bases from J, the junction kept 11 bases outside the gene matches. CDR3 size: 17 residues. From germline, CDR1 is SEHNR and CDR2 FQNEAQ (reference sequence). CDR3: CASSLGSGGEGNQPQHF. In DNA form, the CDR3 reads TGTGCCAGCAGCCTTGGGTCAGGGGGCGAGGGCAATCAGCCCCAGCATTTT. Variable domain in full (rest from reference TRBV7-9 and TRBJ1-5): DTGVSQNPRHKITKRGQNVTFRCDPISEHNRLYWYRQTLGQGPEFLTYFQNEAQLEKSRLLSDRFSAERPKGSFSTLEIQRTEQGDSAMYLCASSLGSGGEGNQPQHFGDGTRLSIL.